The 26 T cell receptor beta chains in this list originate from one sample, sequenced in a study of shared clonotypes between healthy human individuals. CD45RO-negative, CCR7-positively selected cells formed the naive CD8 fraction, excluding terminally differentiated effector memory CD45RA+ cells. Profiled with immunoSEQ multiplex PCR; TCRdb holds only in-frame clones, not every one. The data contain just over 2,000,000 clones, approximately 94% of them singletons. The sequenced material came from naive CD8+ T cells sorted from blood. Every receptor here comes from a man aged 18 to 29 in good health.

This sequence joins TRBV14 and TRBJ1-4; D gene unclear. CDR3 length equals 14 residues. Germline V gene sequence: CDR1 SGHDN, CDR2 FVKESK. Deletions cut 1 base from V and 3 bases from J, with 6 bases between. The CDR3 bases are TGTGCCAGCAGCCAAGGAGGGTCTAATGAAAAACTGTTTTTT. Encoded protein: CASSQGGSNEKLFF. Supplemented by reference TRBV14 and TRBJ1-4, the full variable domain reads EAGVTQFPSHSVIEKGQTVTLRCDPISGHDNLYWYRRVMGKEIKFLLHFVKESKQDESGMPNNRFLAERTGGTYSTLKVQPAELEDSGVYFCASSQGGSNEKLFFGSGTQLSVL.

As DNA, the CDR3 is TGTGCCAGCACCGAGGGGAATCAGCCCCAGCATTTT. It yields the protein CASTEGNQPQHF. V usage is TRBV7-8 and J usage is TRBJ1-5, with D perhaps matching TRBD1 (5 bases). Between the trimmed V and J ends, which lost 7 bases and 4 bases, there was a span of 8 bases. From germline, CDR1 is SGHVS and CDR2 FQNEAQ. This CDR3 region has 12 residues.

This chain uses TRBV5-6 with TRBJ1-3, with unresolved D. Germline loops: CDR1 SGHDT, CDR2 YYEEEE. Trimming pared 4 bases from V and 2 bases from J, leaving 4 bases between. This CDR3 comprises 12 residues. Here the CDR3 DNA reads TGTGCCAGCAGCATCCCTGGAAACACCATATATTTT. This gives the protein CASSIPGNTIYF.

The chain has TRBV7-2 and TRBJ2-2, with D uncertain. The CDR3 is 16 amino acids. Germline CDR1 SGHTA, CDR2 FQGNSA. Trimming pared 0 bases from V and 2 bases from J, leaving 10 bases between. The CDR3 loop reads CASSLAARINTGELFF. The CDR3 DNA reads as TGTGCCAGCAGCTTAGCAGCGCGGATTAACACCGGGGAGCTGTTTTTT. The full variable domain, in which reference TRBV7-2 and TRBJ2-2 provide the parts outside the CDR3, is GAGVSQSPSNKVTEKGKDVELRCDPISGHTALYWYRQSLGQGLEFLIYFQGNSAPDKSGLPSDRFSAERTGGSVSTLTIQRTQQEDSAVYLCASSLAARINTGELFFGEGSRLTVL.

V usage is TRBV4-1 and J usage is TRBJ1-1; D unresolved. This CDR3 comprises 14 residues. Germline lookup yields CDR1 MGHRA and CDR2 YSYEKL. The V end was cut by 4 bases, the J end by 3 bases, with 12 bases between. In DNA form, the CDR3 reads TGCGCCAGCAGCCTCGCCGGGGTCGACACTGAAGCTTTCTTT. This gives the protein CASSLAGVDTEAFF.

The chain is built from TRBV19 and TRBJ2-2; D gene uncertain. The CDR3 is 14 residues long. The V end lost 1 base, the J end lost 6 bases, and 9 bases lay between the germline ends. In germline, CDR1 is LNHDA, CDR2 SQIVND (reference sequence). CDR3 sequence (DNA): TGTGCCAGTAGTATAGTCGCCGGAGCCGGGGAGCTGTTTTTT. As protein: CASSIVAGAGELFF.

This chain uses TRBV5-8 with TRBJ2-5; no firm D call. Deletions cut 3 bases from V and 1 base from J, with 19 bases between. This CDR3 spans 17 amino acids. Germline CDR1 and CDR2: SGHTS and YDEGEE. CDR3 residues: CASSWTLTRTPQETQYF. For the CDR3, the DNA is TGTGCCAGCAGCTGGACCTTGACGCGTACACCCCAAGAGACCCAGTACTTC.

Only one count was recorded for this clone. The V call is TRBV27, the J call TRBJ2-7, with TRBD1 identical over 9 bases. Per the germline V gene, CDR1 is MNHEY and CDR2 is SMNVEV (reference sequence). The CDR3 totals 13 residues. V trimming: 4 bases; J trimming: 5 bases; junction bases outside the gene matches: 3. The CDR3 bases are TGTGCCAGCAGTTGGGGACAGGGTAACGAGCAGTACTTC. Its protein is CASSWGQGNEQYF.

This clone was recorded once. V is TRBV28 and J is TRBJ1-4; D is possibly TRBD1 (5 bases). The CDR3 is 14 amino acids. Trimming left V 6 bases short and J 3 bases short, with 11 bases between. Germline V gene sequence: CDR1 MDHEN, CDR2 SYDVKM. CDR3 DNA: TGTGCCAGCAGGCCGGGGACGTCTAATGAAAAACTGTTTTTT. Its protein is CASRPGTSNEKLFF.

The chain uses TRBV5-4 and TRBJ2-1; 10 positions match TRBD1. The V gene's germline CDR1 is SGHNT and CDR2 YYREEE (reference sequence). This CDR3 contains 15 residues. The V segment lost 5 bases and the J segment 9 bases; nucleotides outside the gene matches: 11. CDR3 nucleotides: TGTGCCAGCAGGCGTACCGGGACAGGGGAATTTGAGCAGTTCTTC. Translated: CASRRTGTGEFEQFF.

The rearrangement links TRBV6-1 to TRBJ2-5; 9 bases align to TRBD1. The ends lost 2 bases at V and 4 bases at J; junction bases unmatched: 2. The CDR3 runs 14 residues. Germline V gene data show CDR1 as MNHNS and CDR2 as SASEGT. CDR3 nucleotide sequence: TGTGCCAGCAGTGAAACAGGGGGCGTAGAGACCCAGTACTTC. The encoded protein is CASSETGGVETQYF.

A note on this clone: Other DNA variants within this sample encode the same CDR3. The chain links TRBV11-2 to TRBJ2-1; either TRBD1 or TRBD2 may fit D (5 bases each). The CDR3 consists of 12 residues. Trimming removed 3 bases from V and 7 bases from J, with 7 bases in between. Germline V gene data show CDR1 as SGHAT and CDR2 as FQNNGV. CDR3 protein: CASSFEGNEQFF. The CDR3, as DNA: TGTGCCAGCAGCTTCGAGGGGAATGAGCAGTTCTTC.

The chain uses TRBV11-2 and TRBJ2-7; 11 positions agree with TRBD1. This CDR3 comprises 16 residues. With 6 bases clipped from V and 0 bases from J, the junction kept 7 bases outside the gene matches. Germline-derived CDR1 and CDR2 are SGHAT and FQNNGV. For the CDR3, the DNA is TGTGCCAGCAGGCCCTTTGGACAGGGGGCCTCCTACGAGCAGTACTTC. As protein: CASRPFGQGASYEQYF.

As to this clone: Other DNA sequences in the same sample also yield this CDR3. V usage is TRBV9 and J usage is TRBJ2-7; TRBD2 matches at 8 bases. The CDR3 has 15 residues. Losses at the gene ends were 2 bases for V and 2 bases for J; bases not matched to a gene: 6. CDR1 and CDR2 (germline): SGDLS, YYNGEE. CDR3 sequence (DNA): TGTGCCAGCAGCGTTACTAGCGGCCCCACCTACGAGCAGTACTTC. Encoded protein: CASSVTSGPTYEQYF.

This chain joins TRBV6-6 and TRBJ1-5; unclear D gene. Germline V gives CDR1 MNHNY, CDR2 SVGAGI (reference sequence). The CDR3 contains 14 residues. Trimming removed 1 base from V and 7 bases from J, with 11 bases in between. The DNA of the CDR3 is TGTGCCAGCAGTTACTTGGAGTCCGGCCAGCCCCAGCATTTT. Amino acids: CASSYLESGQPQHF.

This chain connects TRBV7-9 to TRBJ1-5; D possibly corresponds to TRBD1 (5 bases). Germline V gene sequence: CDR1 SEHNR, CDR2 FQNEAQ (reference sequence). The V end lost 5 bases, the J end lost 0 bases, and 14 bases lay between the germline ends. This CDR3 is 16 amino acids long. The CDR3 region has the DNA TGTGCCAGCAGCGTAGGGACTTTCTTTAGCAATCAGCCCCAGCATTTT. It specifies CASSVGTFFSNQPQHF.

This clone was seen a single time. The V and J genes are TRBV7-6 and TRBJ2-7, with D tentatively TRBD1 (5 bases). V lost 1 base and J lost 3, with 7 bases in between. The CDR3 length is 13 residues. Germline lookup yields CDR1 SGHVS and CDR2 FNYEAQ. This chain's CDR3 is CASSLEGDYEQYF. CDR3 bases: TGTGCCAGCAGCTTAGAAGGGGACTACGAGCAGTACTTC.

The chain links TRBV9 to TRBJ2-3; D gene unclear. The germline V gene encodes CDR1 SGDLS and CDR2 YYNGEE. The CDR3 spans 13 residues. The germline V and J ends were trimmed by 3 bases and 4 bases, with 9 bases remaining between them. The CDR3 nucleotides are TGTGCCAGCAGCGAACTCTCATCAGATACGCAGTATTTT. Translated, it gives CASSELSSDTQYF. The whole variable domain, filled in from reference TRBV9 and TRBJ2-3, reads DSGVTQTPKHLITATGQRVTLRCSPRSGDLSVYWYQQSLDQGLQFLIQYYNGEERAKGNILERFSAQQFPDLHSELNLSSLELGDSALYFCASSELSSDTQYFGPGTRLTVL.

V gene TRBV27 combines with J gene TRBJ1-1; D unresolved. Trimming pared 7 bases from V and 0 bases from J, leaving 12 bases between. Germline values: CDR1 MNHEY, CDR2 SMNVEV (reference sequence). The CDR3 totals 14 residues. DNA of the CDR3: TGTGCCAGCACCCCTTCGAACATGAACACTGAAGCTTTCTTT. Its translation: CASTPSNMNTEAFF.

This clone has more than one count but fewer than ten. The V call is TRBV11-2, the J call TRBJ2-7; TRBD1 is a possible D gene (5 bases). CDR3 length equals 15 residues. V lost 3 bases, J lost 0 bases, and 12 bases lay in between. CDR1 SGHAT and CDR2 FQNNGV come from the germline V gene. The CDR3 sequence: CASSLGQLPSYEQYF. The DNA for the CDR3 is TGTGCCAGCAGCTTGGGGCAGCTTCCCTCCTACGAGCAGTACTTC.

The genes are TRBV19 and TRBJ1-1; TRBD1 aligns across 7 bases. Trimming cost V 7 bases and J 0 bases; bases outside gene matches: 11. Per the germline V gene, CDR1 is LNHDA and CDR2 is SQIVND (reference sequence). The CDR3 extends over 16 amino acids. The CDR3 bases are TGTGCCAGTAACCACGACAGGGAGGGCCTGAACACTGAAGCTTTCTTT. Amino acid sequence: CASNHDREGLNTEAFF.

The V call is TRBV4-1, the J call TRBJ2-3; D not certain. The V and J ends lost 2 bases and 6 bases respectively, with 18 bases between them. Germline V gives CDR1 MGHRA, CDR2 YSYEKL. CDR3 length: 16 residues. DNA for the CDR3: TGCGCCAGCAGCCAAAGTCCGGGCGGCACACGGGATACGCAGTATTTT. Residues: CASSQSPGGTRDTQYF.

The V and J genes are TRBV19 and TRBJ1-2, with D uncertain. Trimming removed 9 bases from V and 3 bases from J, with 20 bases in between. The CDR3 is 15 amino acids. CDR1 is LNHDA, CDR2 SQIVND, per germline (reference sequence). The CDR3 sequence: CASLGWGARDYGYTF. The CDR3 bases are TGTGCCAGCCTGGGTTGGGGAGCCCGGGACTATGGCTACACCTTC.

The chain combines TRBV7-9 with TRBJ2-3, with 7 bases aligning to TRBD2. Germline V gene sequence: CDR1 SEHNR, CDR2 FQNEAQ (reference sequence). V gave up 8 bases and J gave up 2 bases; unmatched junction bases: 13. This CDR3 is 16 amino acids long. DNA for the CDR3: TGTGCCAGCGGTGAGTTCCGGCGGGGGAACACAGATACGCAGTATTTT. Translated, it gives CASGEFRRGNTDTQYF. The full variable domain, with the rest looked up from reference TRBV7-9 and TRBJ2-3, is DTGVSQNPRHKITKRGQNVTFRCDPISEHNRLYWYRQTLGQGPEFLTYFQNEAQLEKSRLLSDRFSAERPKGSFSTLEIQRTEQGDSAMYLCASGEFRRGNTDTQYFGPGTRLTVL.

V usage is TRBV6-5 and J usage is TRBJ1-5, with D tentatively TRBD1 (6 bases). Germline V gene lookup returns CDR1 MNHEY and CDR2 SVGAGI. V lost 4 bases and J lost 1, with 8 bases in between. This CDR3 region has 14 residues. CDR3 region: CASSWGQSNQPQHF. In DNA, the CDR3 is TGTGCCAGCAGTTGGGGGCAGAGCAATCAGCCCCAGCATTTT.

This CDR3 reads CSVVLGQAFF. The CDR3 bases are TGCAGCGTCGTCCTGGGTCAAGCTTTCTTT. The chain combines TRBV29-1 with TRBJ1-1; D unclear. This CDR3 has 10 residues. Trimming shortened V by 6 bases and J by 9 bases, and 11 bases separated the two germline ends. CDR1 and CDR2 from the germline V gene are SQVTM and ANQGSEA.